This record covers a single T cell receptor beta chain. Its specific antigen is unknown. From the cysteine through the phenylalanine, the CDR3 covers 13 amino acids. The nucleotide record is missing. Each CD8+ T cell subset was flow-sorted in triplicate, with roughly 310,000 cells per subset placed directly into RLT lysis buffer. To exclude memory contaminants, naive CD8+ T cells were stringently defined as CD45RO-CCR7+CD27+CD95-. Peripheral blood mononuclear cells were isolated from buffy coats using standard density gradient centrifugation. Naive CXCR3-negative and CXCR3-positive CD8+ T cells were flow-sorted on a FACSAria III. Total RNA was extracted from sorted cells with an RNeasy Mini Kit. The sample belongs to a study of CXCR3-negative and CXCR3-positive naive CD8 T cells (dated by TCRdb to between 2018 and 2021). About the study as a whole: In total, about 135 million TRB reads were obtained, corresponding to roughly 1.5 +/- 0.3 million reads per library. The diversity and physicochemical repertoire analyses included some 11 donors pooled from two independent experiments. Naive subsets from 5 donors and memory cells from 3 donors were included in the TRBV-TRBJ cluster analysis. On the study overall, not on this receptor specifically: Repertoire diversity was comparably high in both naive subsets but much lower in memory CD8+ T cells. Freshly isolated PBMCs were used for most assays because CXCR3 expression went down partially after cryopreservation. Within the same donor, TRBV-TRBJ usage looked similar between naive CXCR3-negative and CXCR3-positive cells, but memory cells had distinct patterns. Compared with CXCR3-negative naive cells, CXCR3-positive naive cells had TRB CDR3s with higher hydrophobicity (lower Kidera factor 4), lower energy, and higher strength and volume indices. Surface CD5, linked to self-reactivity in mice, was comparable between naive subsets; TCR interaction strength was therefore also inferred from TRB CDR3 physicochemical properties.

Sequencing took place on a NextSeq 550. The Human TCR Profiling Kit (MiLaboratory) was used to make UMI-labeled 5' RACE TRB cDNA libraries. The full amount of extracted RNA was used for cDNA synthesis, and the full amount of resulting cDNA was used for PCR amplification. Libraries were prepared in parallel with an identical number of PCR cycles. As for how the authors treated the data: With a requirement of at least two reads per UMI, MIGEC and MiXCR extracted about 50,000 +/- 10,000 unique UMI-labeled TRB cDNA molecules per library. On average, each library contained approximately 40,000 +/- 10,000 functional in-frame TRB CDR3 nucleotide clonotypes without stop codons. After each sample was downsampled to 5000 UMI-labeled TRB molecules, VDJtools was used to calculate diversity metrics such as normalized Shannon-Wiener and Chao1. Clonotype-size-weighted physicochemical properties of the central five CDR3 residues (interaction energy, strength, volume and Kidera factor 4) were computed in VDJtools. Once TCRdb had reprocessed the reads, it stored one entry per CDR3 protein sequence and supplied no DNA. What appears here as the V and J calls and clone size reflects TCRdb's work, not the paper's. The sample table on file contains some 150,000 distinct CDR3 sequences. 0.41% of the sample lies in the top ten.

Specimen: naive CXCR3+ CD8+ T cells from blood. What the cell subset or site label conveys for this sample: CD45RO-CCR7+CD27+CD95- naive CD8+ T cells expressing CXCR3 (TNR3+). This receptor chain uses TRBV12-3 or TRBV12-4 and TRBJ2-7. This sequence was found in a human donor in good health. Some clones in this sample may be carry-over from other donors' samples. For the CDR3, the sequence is CASSLSVLAEQYF.